This T cell receptor (beta chain) emerged from a study of blood T cell repertoires in COVID-19. Study at large: The study drew acute and convalescent COVID-19 samples from the United States, Italy and Spain. PBMCs, B-cell-depleted T cells, or T cells were the source of the cDNA or gDNA that made up the material.

This CDR3 spans 13 amino acids. Sequenced by immunoSEQ multiplex PCR; TCRdb stores in-frame clones only, minus some. The sample holds fewer than 250,000 clones; roughly 86% are singletons and the top ten take about 5.4%. What was sequenced was peripheral blood. The chain employs TRBV21-1 and TRBJ1-1. TRBV21-1 is reported as a pseudogene. The sequence came from an elderly woman with COVID-19, enrolled during active disease. The CDR3 is CASIPGAGTEAFF. CDR3 in DNA: TGTGCCAGCATCCCGGGAGCTGGCACTGAAGCTTTCTTT.